These 30 T cell receptor beta chains were all obtained from the same sample, sequenced in a study of blood T cells in healthy people across ages. A second about 7 to 12 cycle PCR used barcoded and J-beta primers. TCRdb reprocessed the 5' RACE reads via MiXCR and lists one record per CDR3 protein. The data show about 1.4 million distinct CDR3 sequences, approximately 59% seen once. The sample comprised blood. These receptors were obtained from a man between 18 and 35 years old in good health.

A few counts support this clonotype. This CDR3 is CASSQAAGRNEKLFF. The CDR3 bases are TGTGCCAGCAGCCAAGCAGCAGGGCGTAATGAAAAACTGTTTTTT. The chain combines TRBV4-2 with TRBJ1-4, with D maybe TRBD1 (5 bases). Germline loops: CDR1 LGHNA, CDR2 YNFKEQ. This CDR3 comprises 15 residues. V lost 1 base to trimming and J lost 4 bases, with 10 bases between them.

V usage is TRBV5-1 and J usage is TRBJ1-4; D may be TRBD1 (6 bases). The CDR3 extends over 15 amino acids. V dropped 5 bases and J dropped 1 base, with 12 bases sitting between them. CDR1 and CDR2 from the germline V gene are SGHRS and YFSETQ. In nucleotides, the CDR3 is TGCGCCAGCAGTCTCCAGGGGCAAACTAATGAAAAACTGTTTTTT. Protein product: CASSLQGQTNEKLFF.

The chain combines TRBV29-1 with TRBJ2-1, with 9 bases identical to TRBD2. V was pared by 7 bases and J by 2 bases, with 12 bases of the junction left unmatched. This CDR3 is 16 amino acids long. Looked up from germline, CDR1 is SQVTM and CDR2 is ANQGSEA. The CDR3 sequence: CSGKGSGRSTYNEQFF. CDR3 DNA sequence: TGCAGCGGGAAGGGTAGCGGGAGATCCACCTACAATGAGCAGTTCTTC.

The V and J genes are TRBV7-9 and TRBJ1-4; tentatively, D is TRBD1 (6 bases). The CDR3 is 15 residues long. The V and J ends lost 1 base and 5 bases respectively, with 11 bases between them. CDR1 and CDR2 from the germline V gene are SEHNR and FQNEAQ (reference sequence). The CDR3 DNA sequence: TGTGCCAGCAGCTTAGACAGGGTGGAGAATGAAAAACTGTTTTTT. It yields the protein CASSLDRVENEKLFF.

This clonotype was counted a few times. The genes are TRBV20-1 and TRBJ2-6; D remains unclear. The germline gives CDR1 DFQATT, CDR2 SNEGSKA (reference sequence). This CDR3 has 14 residues. Trimming left V 4 bases short and J 0 bases short, with 7 bases between. The CDR3 coding sequence is TGCAGTGCTATTCAGAGCTCTGGGGCCAACGTCCTGACTTTC. Its translation is CSAIQSSGANVLTF.

The chain carries TRBV20-1 and TRBJ2-1; the match to TRBD2 covers 8 bases. This CDR3 region has 15 residues. V shed 3 bases and J 5 bases; nucleotides not matched to a gene: 9. Germline V CDR1 and CDR2: DFQATT, SNEGSKA (reference sequence). The CDR3 DNA reads as TGCAGTGCTAGTATTGACGGGAGGGTAGACAATGAGCAGTTCTTC. This codes for CSASIDGRVDNEQFF.

CDR3 nucleotides: TGCGCCAGCAGCCCAGCAAGGACAGGGGAAGGAGATACGCAGTATTTT. It codes for CASSPARTGEGDTQYF. The chain is built from TRBV4-3 and TRBJ2-3, with 9 positions matching TRBD1. Per germline, CDR1 LGHNA and CDR2 YSLEER. This CDR3 has 16 residues. The V segment lost 4 bases and the J segment 5 bases; nucleotides outside the gene matches: 10.

This sequence joins TRBV4-3 and TRBJ2-1; D remains unclear. The V and J ends lost 0 bases and 5 bases respectively, with 17 bases between them. The length of the CDR3 is 17 residues. From germline, CDR1 is LGHNA and CDR2 YSLEER. CDR3 loop: CASSQDWAGRGNNEQFF. In DNA form, the CDR3 reads TGCGCCAGCAGCCAAGATTGGGCAGGCCGCGGAAACAATGAGCAGTTCTTC.

This clonotype was observed a handful of times. This chain connects TRBV7-9 to TRBJ2-6, with D unresolved. V was shortened by 3 bases and J by 1 base, with 10 bases between the two germline ends. Germline CDR1 SEHNR, CDR2 FQNEAQ (reference sequence). This CDR3 has 16 amino acids. This chain's CDR3 is CASSFPDSSGANVLTF. Written as DNA, the CDR3 is TGTGCCAGCAGCTTCCCTGACTCATCTGGGGCCAACGTCCTGACTTTC.

This clonotype was counted ten times or more. The chain carries TRBV4-2 and TRBJ1-2; no clear D. V shed 1 base and J shed 4 bases, with 4 bases lying between them. CDR1 and CDR2 (germline): LGHNA, YNFKEQ. The CDR3 covers 12 residues. In DNA form, the CDR3 reads TGTGCCAGCAGCCAAGCCACCTATGGCTACACCTTC. Protein sequence: CASSQATYGYTF.

The chain recombines TRBV4-1 with TRBJ2-5, with 8 bases lining up with TRBD1. Per germline, CDR1 MGHRA and CDR2 YSYEKL. This CDR3 comprises 16 residues. After removal of 0 bases from V and 11 bases from J, the junction contained 14 bases not matched to a gene. The CDR3 is CASSQDSGQGLREQYF. In nucleotides, the CDR3 is TGCGCCAGCAGCCAAGACTCCGGACAGGGTCTTCGGGAGCAGTACTTC.

V and J are TRBV4-1 and TRBJ2-4, with D tentatively TRBD2 (6 bases). The CDR3 is 17 residues long. V was cut by 2 bases and J by 13 bases, with 27 bases left in between. Germline V gene lookup returns CDR1 MGHRA and CDR2 YSYEKL. The chain's CDR3 is CASSQNRGGVPYNEQYF. In DNA, the CDR3 is TGCGCCAGCAGCCAAAACCGGGGCGGGGTCCCCTACAATGAGCAGTACTTC.

The J gene is TRBJ2-7, the V gene TRBV6-1; 16 bases agree with TRBD2. CDR1 is MNHNS and CDR2 is SASEGT in the germline V gene. V lost 5 bases, J lost 4 bases, and 11 bases stayed unmatched. The CDR3 covers 18 residues. The CDR3 region is CASSPGLAGGPNVYEQYF. CDR3 sequence (DNA): TGTGCCAGCAGTCCGGGACTAGCGGGAGGGCCTAATGTTTACGAGCAGTACTTC.

V and J are TRBV4-1 and TRBJ1-5; D call uncertain. From germline, CDR1 is MGHRA and CDR2 YSYEKL. V lost 0 bases and J 4 bases, leaving 16 bases between the germline ends. The CDR3 extends over 17 amino acids. The CDR3: CASSQDPWRVSNQPQHF. CDR3 sequence (DNA): TGCGCCAGCAGCCAAGATCCGTGGAGGGTTAGTAATCAGCCCCAGCATTTT.

The CDR3 region is CSARITGRGNTEAFF. The CDR3 DNA is TGCAGTGCTAGGATAACAGGGAGGGGCAACACTGAAGCTTTCTTT. V is TRBV20-1 and J is TRBJ1-1, with a possible D match to TRBD1 (6 bases). The CDR3 consists of 15 residues. Trimming stripped 3 bases from V and 2 bases from J, with 16 bases between. The germline V gene encodes CDR1 DFQATT and CDR2 SNEGSKA (reference sequence).

This clonotype showed up just a few times. The chain carries TRBV29-1 and TRBJ2-1, with D possibly being TRBD1 or TRBD2 (5 bases each). The V gene's germline CDR1 is SQVTM and CDR2 ANQGSEA. The germline V and J ends were trimmed by 1 base and 4 bases, with 11 bases remaining between them. This CDR3 spans 14 amino acids. CDR3 protein: CSVEGQGRYNEQFF. In DNA form, the CDR3 reads TGCAGCGTTGAAGGCCAGGGACGGTACAATGAGCAGTTCTTC.

The chain carries TRBV27 and TRBJ1-4; 7 bases are shared with TRBD1. The CDR3 runs to 15 residues. Germline V gene sequence: CDR1 MNHEY, CDR2 SMNVEV (reference sequence). V shed 4 bases, J shed 4 bases, and the junction held 6 bases outside the gene matches. The CDR3 sequence: CASSYAGGGNEKLFF. CDR3 nucleotides: TGTGCCAGCAGTTACGCAGGGGGGGGTAATGAAAAACTGTTTTTT.

The chain links TRBV20-1 to TRBJ1-2; 7 bases match TRBD1. After removal of 3 bases from V and 4 bases from J, the junction contained 2 bases not matched to a gene. CDR3 size: 12 residues. Per the germline V gene, CDR1 is DFQATT and CDR2 is SNEGSKA (reference sequence). The CDR3 bases are TGCAGTGCTAGTCACAGGGGCTATGGCTACACCTTC. Encoded protein: CSASHRGYGYTF.

This chain links TRBV20-1 with TRBJ2-5; no clear D gene. V was pared by 0 bases and J by 3 bases, with 8 bases between. The length of the CDR3 is 13 residues. In germline, CDR1 is DFQATT, CDR2 SNEGSKA (reference sequence). The CDR3 sequence: CSARDLGEETQYF. The CDR3 DNA sequence: TGCAGTGCTAGAGATTTGGGCGAAGAGACCCAGTACTTC.

This clonotype was counted a few times. This chain links TRBV6-1 with TRBJ1-1; D is undetermined. V gave up 7 bases and J gave up 1 base, with 13 bases separating them. The CDR3 length is 14 residues. CDR1 and CDR2 from the germline V gene are MNHNS and SASEGT. The CDR3 reads CASTSSRSNTEAFF. The CDR3 nucleotides are TGTGCCAGCACTAGCTCCAGATCGAACACTGAAGCTTTCTTT.

The chain is built from TRBV28 and TRBJ2-1; D unresolved. The CDR3 consists of 14 residues. Trimming removed 3 bases at V and 6 bases at J, with 12 bases between. Germline CDR1 reads MDHEN; CDR2 reads SYDVKM. Here the CDR3 DNA reads TGTGCCAGCAGTTTTAGGCAGACTTTCAATGAGCAGTTCTTC. This encodes CASSFRQTFNEQFF.

The chain has TRBV11-2 and TRBJ2-7; 7 bases agree with TRBD1. This CDR3 comprises 15 residues. The V gene end was trimmed by 1 base and the J gene end by 5 bases; junction bases not matched to a gene: 8. The germline CDR1 and CDR2 sequences are SGHAT and FQNNGV. Here the CDR3 reads CASSLAHRGRDEQYF. In DNA form, the CDR3 reads TGTGCCAGCAGCTTAGCCCACAGGGGTAGGGACGAGCAGTACTTC.

The chain joins TRBV3-1 to TRBJ2-1, with 7 bases that match TRBD2. Losses at the gene ends were 5 bases for V and 5 bases for J; bases not matched to a gene: 6. The CDR3 covers 14 residues. The V gene's germline CDR1 is LGHDT and CDR2 YNNKEL (reference sequence). Here the CDR3 DNA reads TGTGCCAGCAGCGGGGGGGGAGAGAACAATGAGCAGTTCTTC. Protein product: CASSGGGENNEQFF.

A remark on this clonotype: Germline is not matched at one junction end, which may reflect a read error. The gene calls are TRBV11-2 and TRBJ2-1; 11 nucleotides match TRBD2. The CDR3 sequence is 16 residues long. Germline CDR1 and CDR2: SGHAT and FQNNGV. In DNA, the CDR3 is TGTGCCAGCAGCTTACTTGTACTAGCGGGGGACAATGGGCAGTTCTTC. It codes for CASSLLVLAGDNGQFF. Looking up the rest from reference TRBV11-2 and TRBJ2-1 gives the full variable domain: EAGVAQSPRYKIIEKRQSVAFWCNPISGHATLYWYQQILGQGPKLLIQFQNNGVVDDSQLPKDRFSAERLKGVDSTLKIQPAKLEDSAVYLCASSLLVLAGDNGQFFGPGTRLTVL.

This clonotype showed up just once. This chain joins TRBV12-5 and TRBJ2-3; TRBD2 agrees at 8 bases. The J segment lost 3 bases and the V segment lost 9 bases, leaving 8 bases of the junction unmatched. CDR3 length equals 14 residues. Per germline, CDR1 LGHNT and CDR2 FRNRAP. CDR3 DNA sequence: TGTGCTAGCGGTCCGAGCGGGAGTACAGATACGCAGTATTTT. Translating gives CASGPSGSTDTQYF. Full variable domain (outside the CDR3, taken from reference TRBV12-5 and TRBJ2-3): DARVTQTPRHKVTEMGQEVTMRCQPILGHNTVFWYRQTMMQGLELLAYFRNRAPLDDSGMPKDRFSAEMPDATLATLKIQPSEPRDSAVYFCASGPSGSTDTQYFGPGTRLTVL.

The chain carries TRBV20-1 and TRBJ2-5; D is perhaps TRBD2 (6 bases). Per germline, CDR1 DFQATT and CDR2 SNEGSKA (reference sequence). CDR3 length: 14 amino acids. The germline V and J ends were trimmed by 6 bases and 1 base, with 15 bases remaining between them. Here the CDR3 reads CSAMVAGIQETQYF. CDR3 in DNA: TGCAGTGCCATGGTGGCGGGAATCCAAGAGACCCAGTACTTC.

This clonotype was counted between two and nine times. The rearrangement joins TRBV29-1 to TRBJ2-5; possible D gene TRBD2, 5 bases. The CDR3 covers 13 residues. Trimming removed 3 bases at V and 4 bases at J, with 12 bases between. The germline CDR1 and CDR2 sequences are SQVTM and ANQGSEA. The CDR3 DNA is TGCAGCGTTGACCCCCCGGGAAGAGAGACCCAGTACTTC. Its translation: CSVDPPGRETQYF.

This rearrangement joins TRBV10-3 to TRBJ1-2; TRBD1 aligns across 7 bases. The CDR3 sequence is 11 residues long. In germline, CDR1 is ENHRY, CDR2 SYGVKD. J lost 3 bases, V lost 9 bases, and 1 base had no gene match. The CDR3 DNA reads as TGTGCCATGGGGACAGACTATGGCTACACCTTC. This encodes CAMGTDYGYTF.

V and J are TRBV24-1 and TRBJ2-1, with D perhaps matching TRBD2 (5 bases). Germline assignment: CDR1 KGHDR and CDR2 SFDVKD. The length of the CDR3 is 15 residues. Trimming shortened V by 5 bases and J by 5 bases, and 15 bases separated the two germline ends. CDR3 region: CATSVRSGSNNEQFF. The CDR3 bases are TGTGCCACCAGTGTTAGGAGCGGTTCCAACAATGAGCAGTTCTTC.

There are a few counts of this clonotype. The chain recombines TRBV7-9 with TRBJ2-7; 7 nucleotides agree with TRBD1. Unmatched junction bases numbered 8, after V lost 7 bases and J lost 2 bases. CDR1 is SEHNR and CDR2 is FQNEAQ in the germline V gene (reference sequence). This CDR3 spans 14 amino acids. The CDR3 nucleotides read TGTGCCAGCACCAGAGGACAGGACCCCTACGAGCAGTACTTC. This gives the protein CASTRGQDPYEQYF. The variable domain in full, with the rest retrieved from reference TRBV7-9 and TRBJ2-7, is DTGVSQNPRHKITKRGQNVTFRCDPISEHNRLYWYRQTLGQGPEFLTYFQNEAQLEKSRLLSDRFSAERPKGSFSTLEIQRTEQGDSAMYLCASTRGQDPYEQYFGPGTRLTVT.